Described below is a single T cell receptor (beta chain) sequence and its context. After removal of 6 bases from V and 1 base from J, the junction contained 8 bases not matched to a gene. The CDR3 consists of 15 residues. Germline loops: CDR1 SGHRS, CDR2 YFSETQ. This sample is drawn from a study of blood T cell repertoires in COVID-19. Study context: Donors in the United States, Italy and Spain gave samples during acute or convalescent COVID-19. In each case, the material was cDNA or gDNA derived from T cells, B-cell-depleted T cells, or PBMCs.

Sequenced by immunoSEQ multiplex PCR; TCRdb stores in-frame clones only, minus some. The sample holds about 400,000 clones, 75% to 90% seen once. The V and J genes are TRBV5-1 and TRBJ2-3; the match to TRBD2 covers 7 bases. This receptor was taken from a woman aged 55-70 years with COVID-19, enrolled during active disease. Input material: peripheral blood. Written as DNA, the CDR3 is TGCGCCAGCACTGGGAAAAGCGGGGGCACAGATACGCAGTATTTT. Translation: CASTGKSGGTDTQYF.